This TCR beta chain appears in the sequencing data of a study of CD8 T cells in ankylosing spondylitis. Findings and limits, study-wide: In ankylosing spondylitis patients, matched synovial fluid reportedly showed significant enrichment of disease-linked clones. Seemingly characteristic of ankylosing spondylitis blood was a TCR beta motif consisting of roughly 8 highly homologous variants. Past studies reported some motif variants in reactive arthritis synovial fluid and blood.

V was clipped by 5 bases and J by 7 bases, with 13 bases between them. CDR1 SGHTA and CDR2 FQGTGA come from the germline V gene. This CDR3 spans 13 amino acids. This clonotype was seen more than once but under ten times. Its target is not known. One entry per CDR3 protein, called by TCRdb with MiXCR from the 5' RACE reads. The data hold 250,000 to 350,000 distinct CDR3 sequences, with about 19% observed a single time. Sequencing input: blood, either unsorted or a sorted T cell fraction (not recorded which). This chain uses TRBV7-3 with TRBJ2-3; D gene ambiguous. This sequence originates from a male donor with ankylosing spondylitis or in good health (not recorded which). CDR3 region: CASSPGSENTQYF. CDR3 in DNA: TGTGCCAGCAGCCCCGGGTCAGAAAATACGCAGTATTTT.